This T cell receptor beta chain was recorded in a study of blood T cell repertoires in COVID-19 (dated by TCRdb to 2020 to 2022). With respect to the entire study: Samples covering the acute and convalescent phases of COVID-19 were provided by collaborators in the United States, Italy and Spain. The prospective study material was composed of cDNA or gDNA derived from T cells, B-cell-depleted T cells, or PBMCs. The dataset comprised deeply sampled blood TCRbeta repertoires from subjects exposed to, actively infected with, or recovered from COVID-19. The repertoires were made available in a free public database intended to serve as a resource for research on the immune response to SARS-CoV-2. Samples came from the ongoing ImmuneRACE study (first 160 participants) plus 1,254 subjects from 6 global collaborators. Sample metadata almost always included a de-identified subject ID, COVID-19 status, age in years and sex. Where available, HLA class I and class II types were obtained from metadata supplied by the sample provider rather than from assay-based typing.

TCRbeta CDR3 regions were amplified from genomic DNA using the immunoSEQ Assay, a bias-controlled multiplex PCR. Per the original workflow: Within the assay, amplification of reference gene primers was used to estimate how many nucleated cells each sample contained. To quantify the absolute abundance of each unique TCRbeta CDR3 rearrangement, sequence reads were collapsed and filtered. For each sample, productive Simpson clonality was calculated as the square root of Simpson's diversity index across productive rearrangements. TCRdb mirrors the immuneACCESS table, restricted to in-frame sequences. Some clones are absent from its copies; in checked studies, under half trace to an unresolved V gene, and the reason for the others is unknown. V and J calls and clone size are those listed in that table; D and trimming were worked out from the DNA. In all, the sample holds 45,000 or so clones, and around 87% of those were seen once. The ten largest clonotypes hold approximately 10% of the sample.

The CDR3 spans 15 residues, from the cysteine through the phenylalanine. Here the CDR3 DNA is all that survives: 45 bases in frame from base 1. The CDR1 and CDR2 encoded by the germline V gene are MNHEY and SVGAGI. The germline ends are 17 bases apart after V is trimmed by 7 bases and J by 4 bases. A remark on this clone: Its specific antigen is unknown. Base-call qualities are not available, and no considerably larger clone is one nucleotide away.

Beyond this particular receptor, the publication reports: How much clinical and demographic metadata was included differed by source and by participant, and the metadata was provided uncurated.

Collaborating institutions collected whole blood in K2EDTA tubes following their own protocols. Collaborator samples were shipped for TCRbeta analysis as frozen whole blood, isolated PBMCs, or DNA extracted from either sample type. The material sequenced was peripheral blood. The sequence is built from TRBV6-5 and TRBJ1-5; the D gene is possibly TRBD1, with 5 bases matching. The clonotype originates from a woman of 80 years or more with active COVID-19. Read as DNA, the sequence is TGTGCCAGCACCCCTGGCCCGGGACTTAATCAGCCCCAGCATTTT. This gives the protein CASTPGPGLNQPQHF.